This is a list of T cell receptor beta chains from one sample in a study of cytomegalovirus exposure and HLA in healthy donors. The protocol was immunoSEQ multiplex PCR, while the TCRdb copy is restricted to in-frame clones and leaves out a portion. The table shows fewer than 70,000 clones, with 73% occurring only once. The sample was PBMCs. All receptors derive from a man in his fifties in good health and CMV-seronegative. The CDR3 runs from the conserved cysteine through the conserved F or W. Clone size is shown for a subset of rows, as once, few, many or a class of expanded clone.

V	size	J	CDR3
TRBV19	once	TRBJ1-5	CASSIDRGQGSQPQHF
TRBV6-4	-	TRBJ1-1	CASSDPGTGATFF
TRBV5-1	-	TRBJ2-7	CASSRTSGYEQYF
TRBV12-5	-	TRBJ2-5	CASGLAGGMRETQYF
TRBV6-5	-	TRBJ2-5	CASRSISGFEETQYF
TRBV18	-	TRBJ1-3	CASSQRTGGNTIYF
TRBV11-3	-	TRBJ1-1	CASSLTGDTEAFF
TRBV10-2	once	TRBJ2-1	CASSERGNEQFF
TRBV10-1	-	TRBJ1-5	CASSEIMAECGNQPQHF
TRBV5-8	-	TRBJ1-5	CASSSGQSFNQPQHF
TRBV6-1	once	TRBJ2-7	CASREGGTLEQYF
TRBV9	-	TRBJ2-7	CASSAGGETGYEQYF
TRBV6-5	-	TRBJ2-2	CASSQTGPRELFF
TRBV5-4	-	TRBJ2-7	CASSLAGGGYEQYF
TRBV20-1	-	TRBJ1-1	CSANWRAEAFF
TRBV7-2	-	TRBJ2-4	CASSPTTTTGVKNIQYF
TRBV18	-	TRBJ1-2	CASSPDRGYGYTF
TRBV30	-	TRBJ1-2	CAWSSGQGARGYTF
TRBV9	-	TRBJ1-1	CASSVAGGGNTEAFF
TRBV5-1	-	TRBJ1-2	CASSRDRDTGYTF
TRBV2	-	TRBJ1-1	CASSEVQAARAFF
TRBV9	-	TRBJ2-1	CASSVMQGFDEQFF
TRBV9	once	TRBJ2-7	CASSTGQGVYEQYF
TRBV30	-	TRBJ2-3	CAWSVSGGLAGGPTDTQYF
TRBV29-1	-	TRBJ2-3	CSVVKAGGTDTQYF
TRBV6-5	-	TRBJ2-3	CASHEGGEADTQYF
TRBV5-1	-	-	CASSVARGGLEQYF
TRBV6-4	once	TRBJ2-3	CASSMLAGGPPTDTQYF
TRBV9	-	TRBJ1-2	CASSVDQADGYTF
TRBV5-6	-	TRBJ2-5	CASSPGLAGATRRETQYF
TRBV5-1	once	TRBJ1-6	CASSLAGQGEGSSYNSPLHF
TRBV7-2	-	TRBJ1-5	CASSFDKGKGPQHF
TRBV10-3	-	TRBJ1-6	CAFRDTVNSPLHF
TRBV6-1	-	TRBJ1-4	CASRARTDNEKLFF
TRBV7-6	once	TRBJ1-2	CASSPRTGGDGYTF
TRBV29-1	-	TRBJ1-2	CSVESANYGYTF
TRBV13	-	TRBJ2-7	CASSSYDRKAYEQYF
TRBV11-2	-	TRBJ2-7	CASSWRQYEQYF
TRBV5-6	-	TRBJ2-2	CASRLVRTGELFF
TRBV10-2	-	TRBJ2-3	CASSSGVDTQYF
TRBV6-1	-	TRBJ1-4	CASSEAKGGSGKLFF
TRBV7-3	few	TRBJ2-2	CASSAVVGPGELFF
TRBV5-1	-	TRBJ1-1	CASSLVPAGSATLSRAFF
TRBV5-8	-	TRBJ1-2	CASSPRTGVDYGYTF
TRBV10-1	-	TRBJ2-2	CASSEQANTGELFF
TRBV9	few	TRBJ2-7	CASSGPVGRAYEQYF
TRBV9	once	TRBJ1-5	CASSFRGGNQPQHF
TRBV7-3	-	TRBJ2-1	CASSRDSSYNEQFF
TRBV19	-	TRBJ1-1	CASRPGQGRRNTEAFF
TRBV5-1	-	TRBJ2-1	CASSLETGSLSYNEQFF
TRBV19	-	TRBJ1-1	CASKRYTEAFF
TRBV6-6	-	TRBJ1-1	CATLPNTEAFF